These 12 T cell receptor beta chains came from one sample sequenced in a study of vaccination effects on CD4 cells after COVID-19. TCRdb's table, derived via immunoSEQ multiplex PCR, lists solely in-frame clones and lacks some. The sample lists tens of thousands of clones, around 76% occurring once. ViraFEST used viral peptide pools to expand antigen-specific CD4+ T cells before sequencing. Cells that had been cultured for approximately eleven days were the source of isolated CD4+ T cells. According to the study, vaccine recipients showed no prior SARS-CoV-2 infection and negative nucleocapsid antibodies. No cognate antigen is known for these TCRs. This specimen consisted of CD4+ T cells from PBMCs cultured with HCoV-NL63 spike peptides, obtained before COVID-19 vaccination. These receptors came from a human donor who received a COVID-19 vaccine.

The rearrangement links TRBV13 to TRBJ2-1, with D maybe TRBD2 (6 bases). There are 15 residues in the CDR3. Trimming pared 4 bases from V and 5 bases from J, leaving 15 bases between. Germline V lookup: CDR1 PRHDT, CDR2 FYEKMQ (reference sequence). The CDR3 loop reads CASSYGGGRNNEQFF. The CDR3 DNA is TGTGCCAGCAGCTATGGAGGAGGGCGGAACAATGAGCAGTTCTTC.

This clone was observed once. This chain links TRBV12-5 with TRBJ1-1, with D hard to call. The germline gives CDR1 LGHNT, CDR2 FRNRAP. The CDR3 is made up of 13 amino acids. V shed 1 base and J shed 4 bases, with 7 bases lying between them. Here the CDR3 DNA reads TGTGCTAGTGGTTTGGAAGTGCCCACTGAAGCTTTCTTT. Protein product: CASGLEVPTEAFF.

The DNA for the CDR3 is TGTGCCAGCAGCGTCGGGACAACCACCGGGGAGCTGTTTTTT. This gives the protein CASSVGTTTGELFF. The genes are TRBV9 and TRBJ2-2; tentatively, D is TRBD1 (6 bases). CDR1 and CDR2 (germline): SGDLS, YYNGEE. The CDR3 is made up of 14 amino acids. V was cut by 2 bases and J by 4 bases, with 9 bases left in between.

This clone was recorded a few times. The chain uses TRBV11-3 and TRBJ2-1, with 8 nucleotides matching TRBD2. The CDR3 covers 15 residues. Per the germline V gene, CDR1 is SGHNT and CDR2 is YENEEA. V was clipped by 1 base and J by 6 bases; unmatched bases: 5. This CDR3 reads CASSLGPGGINEQFF. CDR3 nucleotide sequence: TGTGCCAGCAGCTTAGGGCCGGGAGGGATCAATGAGCAGTTCTTC.

The chain recombines TRBV2 with TRBJ1-2, with D possibly matching TRBD1 (5 bases). The germline V and J ends were trimmed by 7 bases and 4 bases, with 16 bases remaining between them. Germline loops: CDR1 SNHLY, CDR2 FYNNEI. There are 14 residues in the CDR3. CDR3 sequence reads: CASTLGGFPYGYTF. CDR3 nucleotide sequence: TGTGCCAGCACCCTCGGGGGGTTTCCCTATGGCTACACCTTC. Complete variable domain (other parts from reference TRBV2 and TRBJ1-2): EPEVTQTPSHQVTQMGQEVILRCVPISNHLYFYWYRQILGQKVEFLVSFYNNEISEKSEIFDDQFSVERPDGSNFTLKIRSTKLEDSAMYFCASTLGGFPYGYTFGSGTRLTVV.

The rearrangement links TRBV4-2 to TRBJ2-5; 12 nucleotides match TRBD2. This CDR3 contains 19 residues. V dropped 4 bases and J dropped 7; count of bases not matched to a gene: 19. Germline V gene sequence: CDR1 LGHNA, CDR2 YNFKEQ. As DNA, the CDR3 is TGTGCCAGCAGCCCACCGGCTAGCGGGGGGGTCAGTGGGACGGCGACCCAGTACTTC. Translating it yields CASSPPASGGVSGTATQYF.

This clone was seen just once. The gene calls are TRBV7-8 and TRBJ2-2; D ambiguous. V was shortened by 1 base and J by 6 bases, with 9 bases between the two germline ends. Looked up from germline, CDR1 is SGHVS and CDR2 is FQNEAQ. This CDR3 is 14 amino acids long. The CDR3 DNA reads as TGTGCCAGCAGCTTAGTAGATATAGCCGGGGAGCTGTTTTTT. It translates to CASSLVDIAGELFF.

V and J are TRBV5-1 and TRBJ2-5; TRBD1 matches at 8 bases. CDR1 SGHRS and CDR2 YFSETQ come from the germline V gene. Trimming at V came to 3 bases and at J to 1 base, leaving 5 bases not matched to a gene. CDR3 size: 15 residues. The CDR3 DNA is TGCGCCAGCAGCTCGGGGACAGGCCCCCAAGAGACCCAGTACTTC. It encodes CASSSGTGPQETQYF.

The chain carries TRBV6-5 and TRBJ1-1; 7 bases agree with TRBD1. Germline V gene lookup returns CDR1 MNHEY and CDR2 SVGAGI. CDR3 length equals 15 residues. The V and J ends lost 5 bases and 2 bases, in that order; junction bases with no gene match: 8. This chain's CDR3 is CASSQHDRANTEAFF. The CDR3 DNA sequence: TGTGCCAGCAGTCAACACGACAGGGCTAACACTGAAGCTTTCTTT.

The rearrangement links TRBV12-3 or TRBV12-4 to TRBJ2-7, with D unclear. The CDR3 consists of 10 residues. Trimming took 8 bases from V and 5 from J, leaving 7 bases between them. CDR3 sequence (DNA): TGTGCCAGCCCGTCCCACGAGCAGTACTTC. Translating gives CASPSHEQYF.

The chain combines TRBV5-1 with TRBJ1-1; TRBD1 matches 7 bases. V lost 3 bases to trimming and J lost 1 base; unmatched junction nucleotides: 12. The CDR3 spans 17 residues. Germline assignment: CDR1 SGHRS and CDR2 YFSETQ. The CDR3 coding sequence is TGCGCCAGCAGCTCCCTATACAGGGGAATAGGGAACACTGAAGCTTTCTTT. This translates into CASSSLYRGIGNTEAFF. Filled out from reference TRBV5-1 and TRBJ1-1, the complete variable domain reads KAGVTQTPRYLIKTRGQQVTLSCSPISGHRSVSWYQQTPGQGLQFLFEYFSETQRNKGNFPGRFSGRQFSNSRSEMNVSTLELGDSALYLCASSSLYRGIGNTEAFFGQGTRLTVV.

The V and J genes are TRBV19 and TRBJ2-2; D tentatively fits TRBD1 or TRBD2 (5 bases each). Looked up from germline, CDR1 is LNHDA and CDR2 is SQIVND (reference sequence). CDR3 length equals 15 residues. Trimming shortened V by 6 bases and J by 0 bases, and 11 bases separated the two germline ends. The chain's CDR3 is CASRWGTSNTGELFF. The CDR3 DNA is TGTGCCAGTAGGTGGGGGACCTCGAACACCGGGGAGCTGTTTTTT. Filled out from reference TRBV19 and TRBJ2-2, the complete variable domain reads DGGITQSPKYLFRKEGQNVTLSCEQNLNHDAMYWYRQDPGQGLRLIYYSQIVNDFQKGDIAEGYSVSREKKESFPLTVTSAQKNPTAFYLCASRWGTSNTGELFFGEGSRLTVL.